The present TCR beta chain was sequenced within a study of T-cell reconstitution after alpha-beta-depleted transplantation in children (dated by TCRdb to 2016 to 2018). Some background on the complete study: The study quantitatively tracked T-cell immune reconstitution after TCRalphabeta/CD19-depleted allogeneic hematopoietic cell transplantation in children using TCR repertoire profiling.

Library prep was done by PCR. Instrument on record: Illumina HiSeq 2500. TCR library preparation used molecular barcoding, with unique molecular identifiers applied to normalize quantification of the TCRbeta repertoire. Using fastp trimming at Q25 and MiXCR clonotype assembly, TCRdb reanalyzed the public sequencing data and kept in-frame beta chains. Here each entry gathers all rows of one CDR3 protein and keeps the most common genes and DNA. The sample data list hundreds of thousands of distinct CDR3 sequences, and 15% to 20% of these were observed just once. The top ten clones comprise under 1.2% of the sample. Taken from cysteine to phenylalanine, the CDR3 has 16 residues. Only CDR3 DNA is held: 48 bases, read in frame from base 1. V trim: 5 bases; J trim: 7 bases; unmatched bases: 14. For CDR1 and CDR2, the germline V gene lists SGHTA and FQGNSA. This clonotype has just a few counts. Its recognized antigen is unknown. No base quality values were provided; no much bigger clone lies one nucleotide off.

Recombination connected TRBV7-2 to TRBJ1-2, with TRBD1 identical over 9 junction bases. The receptor's source is a human donor who donated a stem cell graft to a child with acute myeloid leukemia. The specimen was PBMCs from the stem cell graft donor, collected from the stem cell graft. The bases read TGTGCCAGCAGCCAAAGTCCCGGGACAGGGTTCCTTGGCTACACCTTC. Protein translation: CASSQSPGTGFLGYTF.